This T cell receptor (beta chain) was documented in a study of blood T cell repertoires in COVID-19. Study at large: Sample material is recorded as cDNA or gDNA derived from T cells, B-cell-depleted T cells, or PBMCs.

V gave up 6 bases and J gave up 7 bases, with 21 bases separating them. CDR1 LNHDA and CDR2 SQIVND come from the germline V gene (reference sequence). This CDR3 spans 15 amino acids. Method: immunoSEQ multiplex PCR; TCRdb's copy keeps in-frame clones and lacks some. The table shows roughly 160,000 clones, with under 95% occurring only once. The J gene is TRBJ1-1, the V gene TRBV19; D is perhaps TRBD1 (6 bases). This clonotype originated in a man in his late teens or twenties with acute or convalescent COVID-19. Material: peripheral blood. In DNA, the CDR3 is TGTGCCAGTAGGGACAGTTTACGGTCGGGTGGTGAAGCTTTCTTT. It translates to CASRDSLRSGGEAFF.